The sequence of this T cell receptor beta chain was determined in a study of immune evolution from preneoplasia to lung adenocarcinoma. Study results and caveats: Normal lung had the highest top T cell clone frequencies.

Repertoires were generated with immunoSEQ multiplex PCR, while TCRdb's copy carries only in-frame clones and drops some. The repertoire holds about 10,000 clones, approximately 78% seen once, with 4% to 5.5% in the top ten. This clone came up a few times. The antigen is unknown. The clonotype comes from a person between 65 and 80 years old with lung adenocarcinoma. Source material: FFPE minimally invasive lung adenocarcinoma tissue.

DNA for the CDR3: TGTGCCAGCTCACTAAGTCAGAGCGTGGGTACCGGGGAGCTGTTTTTT. This codes for CASSLSQSVGTGELFF. The chain carries TRBV18 and TRBJ2-2; D is unresolved. V gave up 4 bases and J gave up 5 bases, with 17 bases separating them. CDR3 length equals 16 residues. CDR1 and CDR2 (germline): KGHSH, LQKENI.